This TCR beta chain is drawn from a study of cytomegalovirus exposure and HLA in healthy donors. Study-wide findings and caveats: It is likely that the observed cluster of highly shared sequence variants was a sequencing artifact.

About this clone: As yet, its antigen is unknown.

In germline, CDR1 is MNHEY, CDR2 SMNVEV (reference sequence). The CDR3 is 15 amino acids. Trimming removed 2 bases at V and 1 base at J, with 11 bases between. Participants comprised healthy donors of bone marrow. With 60 Vbeta and 13 Jbeta primers, the PCR was carried out. The assay was immunoSEQ multiplex PCR, and TCRdb's table has in-frame clones only and misses some. Here the sample spans 130,000 or so clones, 75% being singletons. Source material: PBMCs. This rearrangement joins TRBV27 to TRBJ1-1; D gene uncertain. The receptor's source is a woman aged 40 to 55 in good health and CMV-seropositive. CDR3 bases: TGTGCCAGCAGTTTAAGCCTGCTCGGGAACACTGAAGCTTTCTTT. This encodes CASSLSLLGNTEAFF.